This TCR beta chain was observed in a study of memory CD4+ T cells and cytomegalovirus serostatus. Single viable CD3+CD4+CD8-CD45RO+ cells were sorted as the memory CD4+ T cells. V was shortened by 11 bases and J by 2 bases, with 19 bases between the two germline ends. The germline CDR1 and CDR2 sequences are ENHRY and SYGVKD. The CDR3 is made up of 15 amino acids. Sequencing used immunoSEQ multiplex PCR; TCRdb keeps in-frame clones, though not all of them. This table holds some 44,000 clones, about 80% found once. This clonotype was obtained from an adult in good health and CMV-seronegative. The rearrangement uses TRBV10-3 and TRBJ2-1; D is perhaps TRBD1 (6 bases). Sequencing was carried out using memory CD4+ T cells from blood. CDR3 residues: CACNERPGAYNEQFF. CDR3 DNA: TGTGCCTGCAATGAGCGGCCAGGGGCCTACAATGAGCAGTTCTTC.